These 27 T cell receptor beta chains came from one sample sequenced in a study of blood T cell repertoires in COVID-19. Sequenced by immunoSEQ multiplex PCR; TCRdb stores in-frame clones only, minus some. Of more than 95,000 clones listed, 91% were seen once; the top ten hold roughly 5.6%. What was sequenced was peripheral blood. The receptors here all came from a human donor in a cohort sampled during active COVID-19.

The CDR3 DNA reads TGTGCCAGCAGCGGGGGTCAGGGGGTGGACTATGGCTACACCTTC. It encodes CASSGGQGVDYGYTF. This rearrangement joins TRBV9 to TRBJ1-2; 7 positions match TRBD1. V trimming: 3 bases; J trimming: 3 bases; junction bases outside the gene matches: 8. Germline CDR1 reads SGDLS; CDR2 reads YYNGEE. The CDR3 consists of 15 residues. Based on the CDR3 plus reference TRBV9 and TRBJ1-2, the full variable domain is DSGVTQTPKHLITATGQRVTLRCSPRSGDLSVYWYQQSLDQGLQFLIQYYNGEERAKGNILERFSAQQFPDLHSELNLSSLELGDSALYFCASSGGQGVDYGYTFGSGTRLTVV.

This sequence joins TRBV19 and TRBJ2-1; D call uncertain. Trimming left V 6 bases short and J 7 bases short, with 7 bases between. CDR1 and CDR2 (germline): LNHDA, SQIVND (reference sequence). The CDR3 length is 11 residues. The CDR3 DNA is TGTGCCAGTAGGCTAGAGAATGAGCAGTTCTTC. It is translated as CASRLENEQFF.

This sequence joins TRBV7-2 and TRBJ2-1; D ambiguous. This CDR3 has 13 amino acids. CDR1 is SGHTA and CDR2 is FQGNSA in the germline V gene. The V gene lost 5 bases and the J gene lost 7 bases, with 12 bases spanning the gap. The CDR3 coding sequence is TGTGCCAGCAGCCCAGGCCCTGCAAATGAGCAGTTCTTC. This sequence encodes CASSPGPANEQFF.

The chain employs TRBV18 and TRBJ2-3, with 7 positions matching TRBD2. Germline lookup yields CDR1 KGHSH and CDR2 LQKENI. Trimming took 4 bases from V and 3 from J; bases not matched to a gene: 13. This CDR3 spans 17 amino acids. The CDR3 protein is CASSRLTSETLTDTQYF. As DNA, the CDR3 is TGTGCCAGCTCACGCCTCACTAGCGAGACGCTGACAGATACGCAGTATTTT.

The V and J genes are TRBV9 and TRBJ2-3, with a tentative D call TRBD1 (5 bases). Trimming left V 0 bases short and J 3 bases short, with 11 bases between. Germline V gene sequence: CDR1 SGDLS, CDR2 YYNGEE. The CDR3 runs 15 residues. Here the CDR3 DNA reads TGTGCCAGCAGCGTAGAGGGCAGGGTAACAGATACGCAGTATTTT. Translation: CASSVEGRVTDTQYF.

DNA for the CDR3: TGTGCCAGCAGCTCCTCCGGGACTAGCGGGAGAGGAGAGTTCTTC. This encodes CASSSSGTSGRGEFF. V gene TRBV7-9 combines with J gene TRBJ2-1; 14 nucleotides line up with TRBD2. CDR1 and CDR2 (germline): SEHNR, FQNEAQ (reference sequence). The CDR3 spans 15 residues. With V trimmed by 4 bases and J by 14 bases, 10 bases remained unmatched.

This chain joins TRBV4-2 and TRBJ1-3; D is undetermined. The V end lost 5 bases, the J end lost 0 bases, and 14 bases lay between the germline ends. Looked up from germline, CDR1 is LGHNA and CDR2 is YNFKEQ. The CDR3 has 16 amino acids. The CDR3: CASSGVGITSGNTIYF. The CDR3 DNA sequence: TGTGCCAGCAGCGGCGTGGGCATAACCTCTGGAAACACCATATATTTT.

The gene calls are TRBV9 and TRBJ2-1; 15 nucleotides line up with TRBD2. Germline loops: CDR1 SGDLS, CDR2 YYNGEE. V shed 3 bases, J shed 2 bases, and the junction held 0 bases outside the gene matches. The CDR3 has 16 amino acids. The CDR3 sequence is CASSGTSGRAYNEQFF. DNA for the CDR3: TGTGCCAGCAGCGGGACTAGCGGGAGGGCCTACAATGAGCAGTTCTTC.

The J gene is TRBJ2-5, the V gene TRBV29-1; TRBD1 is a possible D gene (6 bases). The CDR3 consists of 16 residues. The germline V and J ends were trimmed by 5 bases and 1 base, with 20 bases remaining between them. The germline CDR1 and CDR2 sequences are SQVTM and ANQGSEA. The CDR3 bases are TGCAGCGTTAACCCTTGGAGACAGGACCTCCAAGAGACCCAGTACTTC. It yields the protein CSVNPWRQDLQETQYF.

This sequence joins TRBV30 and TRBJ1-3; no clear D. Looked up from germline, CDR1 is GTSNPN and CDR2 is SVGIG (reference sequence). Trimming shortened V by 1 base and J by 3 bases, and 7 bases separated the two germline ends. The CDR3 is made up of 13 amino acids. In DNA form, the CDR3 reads TGTGCCTGGAGTGGAGGGAATGGAAACACCATATATTTT. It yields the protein CAWSGGNGNTIYF.

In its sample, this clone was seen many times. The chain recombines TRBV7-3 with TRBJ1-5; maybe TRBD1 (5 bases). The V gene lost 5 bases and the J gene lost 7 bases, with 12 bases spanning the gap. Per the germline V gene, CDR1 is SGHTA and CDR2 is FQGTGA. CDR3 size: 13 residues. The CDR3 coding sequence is TGTGCCAGCAGCCTGGGGCGGGGGCAGCCCCAGCATTTT. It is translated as CASSLGRGQPQHF.

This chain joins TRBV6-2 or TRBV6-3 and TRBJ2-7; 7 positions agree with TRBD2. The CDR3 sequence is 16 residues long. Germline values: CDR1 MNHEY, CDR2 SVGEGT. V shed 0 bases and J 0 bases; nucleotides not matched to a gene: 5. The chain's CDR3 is CASSYSTSMSSYEQYF. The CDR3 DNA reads TGTGCCAGCAGTTACTCGACTAGCATGAGCTCCTACGAGCAGTACTTC.

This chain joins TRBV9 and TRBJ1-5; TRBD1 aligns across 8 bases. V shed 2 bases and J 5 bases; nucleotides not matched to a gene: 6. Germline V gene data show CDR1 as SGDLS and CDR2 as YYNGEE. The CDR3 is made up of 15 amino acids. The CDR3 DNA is TGTGCCAGCAGCGTGGGGACAGGCGAACATCAGCCCCAGCATTTT. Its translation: CASSVGTGEHQPQHF.

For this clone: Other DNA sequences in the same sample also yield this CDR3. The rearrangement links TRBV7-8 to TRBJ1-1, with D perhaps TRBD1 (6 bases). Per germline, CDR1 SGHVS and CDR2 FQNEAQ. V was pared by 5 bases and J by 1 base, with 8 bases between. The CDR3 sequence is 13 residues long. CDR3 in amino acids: CASSLGQNTEAFF. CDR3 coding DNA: TGTGCCAGCAGCCTGGGACAGAACACTGAAGCTTTCTTT.

The CDR3 region has the DNA TGTGCCAGCAGCTGGGGACTAGCGGGAGACAATGAGCAGTTCTTC. Protein product: CASSWGLAGDNEQFF. V is TRBV5-4 and J is TRBJ2-1, with 14 positions matching TRBD2. The CDR3 length is 15 residues. The J segment lost 5 bases and the V segment lost 3 bases, leaving 1 base of the junction unmatched. The germline V gene encodes CDR1 SGHNT and CDR2 YYREEE (reference sequence).

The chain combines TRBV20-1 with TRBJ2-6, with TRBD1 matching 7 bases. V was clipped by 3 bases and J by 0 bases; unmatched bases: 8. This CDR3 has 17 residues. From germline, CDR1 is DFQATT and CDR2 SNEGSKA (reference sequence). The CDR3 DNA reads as TGCAGTGCTAGTTCCGGGACAGTAAGCTCTGGGGCCAACGTCCTGACTTTC. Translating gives CSASSGTVSSGANVLTF.

CDR3 nucleotide sequence: TGTGCCAGTAGTATTCAGCGGTTTCTTGGATATGGCTACACCTTC. Its translation is CASSIQRFLGYGYTF. The chain joins TRBV19 to TRBJ1-2; no reliable D call. The CDR3 spans 15 residues. Germline-derived CDR1 and CDR2 are LNHDA and SQIVND (reference sequence). Deletions cut 3 bases from V and 5 bases from J, with 16 bases between.

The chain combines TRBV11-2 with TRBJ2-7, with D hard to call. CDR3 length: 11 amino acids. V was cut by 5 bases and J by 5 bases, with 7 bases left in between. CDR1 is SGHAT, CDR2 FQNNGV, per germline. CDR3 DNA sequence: TGTGCCAGCAGCCGAGTAGACGAGCAGTACTTC. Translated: CASSRVDEQYF.

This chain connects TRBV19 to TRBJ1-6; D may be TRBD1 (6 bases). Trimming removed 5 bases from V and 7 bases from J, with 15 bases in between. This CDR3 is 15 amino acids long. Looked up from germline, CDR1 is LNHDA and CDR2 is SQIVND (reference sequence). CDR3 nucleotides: TGTGCCAGTAGTCCATACACAGGGCCAAATTCACCCCTCCACTTT. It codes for CASSPYTGPNSPLHF.

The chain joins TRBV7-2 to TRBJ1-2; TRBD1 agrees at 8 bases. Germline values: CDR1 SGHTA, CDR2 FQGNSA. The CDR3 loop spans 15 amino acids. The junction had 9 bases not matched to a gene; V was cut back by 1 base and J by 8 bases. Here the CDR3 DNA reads TGTGCCAGCAGCTTAGACCTCAGGGGGCTGGGCGGCTACACCTTC. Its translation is CASSLDLRGLGGYTF.

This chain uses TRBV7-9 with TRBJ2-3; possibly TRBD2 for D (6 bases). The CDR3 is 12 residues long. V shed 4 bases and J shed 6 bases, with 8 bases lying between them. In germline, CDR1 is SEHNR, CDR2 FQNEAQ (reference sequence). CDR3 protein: CASSYREDTQYF. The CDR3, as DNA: TGTGCCAGCAGCTATCGGGAGGATACGCAGTATTTT. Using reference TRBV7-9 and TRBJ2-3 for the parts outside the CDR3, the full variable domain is DTGVSQNPRHKITKRGQNVTFRCDPISEHNRLYWYRQTLGQGPEFLTYFQNEAQLEKSRLLSDRFSAERPKGSFSTLEIQRTEQGDSAMYLCASSYREDTQYFGPGTRLTVL.

CDR3 in DNA: TGTGCCAGCTCACCGGGCTACACTGAAGCTTTCTTT. As protein: CASSPGYTEAFF. This chain uses TRBV18 with TRBJ1-1; no clear D. V shed 3 bases and J shed 3 bases, with 5 bases lying between them. Germline V lookup: CDR1 KGHSH, CDR2 LQKENI. This CDR3 contains 12 residues.

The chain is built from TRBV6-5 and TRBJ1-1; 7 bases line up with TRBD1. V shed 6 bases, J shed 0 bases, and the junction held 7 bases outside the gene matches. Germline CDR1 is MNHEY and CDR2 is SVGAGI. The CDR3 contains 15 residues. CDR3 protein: CASRKTGTVNTEAFF. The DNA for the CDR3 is TGTGCCAGCAGAAAGACAGGGACGGTGAACACTGAAGCTTTCTTT.

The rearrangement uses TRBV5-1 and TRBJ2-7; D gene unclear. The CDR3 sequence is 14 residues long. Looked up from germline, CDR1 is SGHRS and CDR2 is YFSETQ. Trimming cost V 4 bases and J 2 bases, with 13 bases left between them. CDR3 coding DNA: TGCGCCAGCAGCCTGACTTTTGGAACCTACGAGCAGTACTTC. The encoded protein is CASSLTFGTYEQYF.

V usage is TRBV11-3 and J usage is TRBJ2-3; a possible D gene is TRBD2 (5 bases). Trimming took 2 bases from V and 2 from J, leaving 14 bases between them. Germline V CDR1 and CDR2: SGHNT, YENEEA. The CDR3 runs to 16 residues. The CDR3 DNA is TGTGCCAGCAGCTTATACGGAGGAGGACTCACAGATACGCAGTATTTT. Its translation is CASSLYGGGLTDTQYF.

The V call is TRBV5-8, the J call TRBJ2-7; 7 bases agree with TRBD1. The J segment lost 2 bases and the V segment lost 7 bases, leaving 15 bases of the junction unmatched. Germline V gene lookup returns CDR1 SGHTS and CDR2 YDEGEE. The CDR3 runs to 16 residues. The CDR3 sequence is CASPRQGMVLAYEQYF. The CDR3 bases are TGTGCCAGCCCTCGACAGGGAATGGTTTTGGCCTACGAGCAGTACTTC.

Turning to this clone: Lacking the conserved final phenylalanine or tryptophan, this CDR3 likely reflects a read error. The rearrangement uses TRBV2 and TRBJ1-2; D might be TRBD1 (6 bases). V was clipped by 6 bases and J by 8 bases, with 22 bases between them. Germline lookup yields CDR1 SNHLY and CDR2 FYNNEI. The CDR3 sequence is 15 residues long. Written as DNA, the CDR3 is TGTGCCAGCAGGCCCGCCGGGGGGCTCCCGCTCGGCTACACCCAC. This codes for CASRPAGGLPLGYTH.